This T cell receptor beta chain was captured in a study of siplizumab effects on memory and regulatory T cells. V trimming: 3 bases; J trimming: 4 bases; junction bases outside the gene matches: 5. Germline V lookup: CDR1 LNHDA, CDR2 SQIVND (reference sequence). This CDR3 has 14 amino acids. Using immunoSEQ multiplex PCR, the repertoire was profiled, and TCRdb retains in-frame clones only, with some absent. This table has about 100,000 clones, around 90% appearing once. The source is a human donor in good health. Some clones in this sample may be carry-over from other donors' samples. The chain links TRBV19 to TRBJ2-5, with 7 bases that match TRBD2. The sequenced sample was CD4+ T cells sorted from blood. This chain's CDR3 is CASSMRELGETQYF. Here the CDR3 DNA reads TGTGCCAGTAGTATGCGGGAGCTGGGAGAGACCCAGTACTTC.